These 18 T cell receptor beta chains were sequenced from one sample in a study of blood T cell repertoires in COVID-19. TCRdb keeps only in-frame clones here, not all; method: immunoSEQ multiplex PCR. The repertoire holds roughly 43,000 clones, with less than 85% as singletons. What was sequenced was peripheral blood. The receptor source for this set is a woman in her seventies with acute or convalescent COVID-19.

The V and J genes are TRBV9 and TRBJ1-3; 9 positions agree with TRBD1. The CDR3 runs to 17 residues. V gave up 0 bases and J gave up 4 bases; unmatched junction bases: 8. In germline, CDR1 is SGDLS, CDR2 YYNGEE. The DNA for the CDR3 is TGTGCCAGCAGCGTAGCTACCGGGACAGGGTCAGGAAACACCATATATTTT. Translating it yields CASSVATGTGSGNTIYF.

The J gene is TRBJ1-6, the V gene TRBV7-3; 8 nucleotides line up with TRBD1. CDR3 length: 14 residues. The junction had 4 bases not matched to a gene; V was cut back by 5 bases and J by 7 bases. CDR1 is SGHTA, CDR2 FQGTGA, per germline. In DNA, the CDR3 is TGTGCCAGCAGCGTGGGACAGGCAAATTCACCCCTCCACTTT. Encoded protein: CASSVGQANSPLHF.

J is TRBJ2-1 and V is TRBV18; 10 positions match TRBD1. V lost 3 bases and J lost 7; bases outside the gene matches: 3. CDR3 length: 14 amino acids. Germline assignment: CDR1 KGHSH and CDR2 LQKENI. The CDR3 here is CASSPGQGLNEQFF. The CDR3 bases are TGTGCCAGCTCACCGGGACAGGGGTTGAATGAGCAGTTCTTC.

The chain carries TRBV5-4 and TRBJ2-1, with 8 bases fitting TRBD2. The germline V gene has CDR1 SGHNT and CDR2 YYREEE (reference sequence). The CDR3 extends over 15 amino acids. After removal of 1 base from V and 6 bases from J, the junction contained 6 bases not matched to a gene. CDR3 in amino acids: CASSLPNSGTNEQFF. CDR3 nucleotide sequence: TGTGCCAGCAGCTTGCCCAATAGCGGGACCAATGAGCAGTTCTTC. The full variable domain, completed using reference TRBV5-4 and TRBJ2-1, is ETGVTQSPTHLIKTRGQQVTLRCSSQSGHNTVSWYQQALGQGPQFIFQYYREEENGRGNFPPRFSGLQFPNYSSELNVNALELDDSALYLCASSLPNSGTNEQFFGPGTRLTVL.

The rearrangement links TRBV6-5 to TRBJ1-4; 11 bases match TRBD1. V gave up 6 bases and J gave up 6 bases; unmatched junction bases: 6. Germline CDR1 reads MNHEY; CDR2 reads SVGAGI. The length of the CDR3 is 15 residues. CDR3: CASSNPGQGDEKLFF. As DNA, the CDR3 is TGTGCCAGCAGCAATCCGGGACAGGGGGATGAAAAACTGTTTTTT.

The chain carries TRBV9 and TRBJ2-1, with 12 positions matching TRBD2. This CDR3 comprises 16 residues. J lost 5 bases, V lost 0 bases, and 3 bases had no gene match. The germline CDR1 and CDR2 sequences are SGDLS and YYNGEE. The CDR3 DNA follows: TGTGCCAGCAGCGTAGAACTAGCGGGAGGAAACAATGAGCAGTTCTTC. Its protein product is CASSVELAGGNNEQFF.

The V call is TRBV27, the J call TRBJ2-1; D call uncertain. The CDR3 is 13 residues long. Germline V gives CDR1 MNHEY, CDR2 SMNVEV (reference sequence). Trimming left V 8 bases short and J 5 bases short, with 13 bases between. The CDR3 spells CASSSPADNEQFF. DNA of the CDR3: TGTGCCAGCTCCTCGCCGGCGGACAATGAGCAGTTCTTC.

To note about this clone: Germline is not matched at one junction end, which may reflect a read error. The rearrangement links TRBV24-1 to TRBJ2-3; D unclear. Germline V gives CDR1 KGHDR, CDR2 SFDVKD. The CDR3 runs to 15 residues. The CDR3 is CATSDSAERTDTQYF. CDR3 nucleotide sequence: TGTGCCACCAGCGATTCGGCGGAACGCACAGATACGCAGTATTTT.

The V call is TRBV2, the J call TRBJ1-1; D unresolved. The V end was cut by 3 bases, the J end by 0 bases, with 11 bases between. Germline V lookup: CDR1 SNHLY, CDR2 FYNNEI. This CDR3 spans 15 amino acids. In nucleotides, the CDR3 is TGTGCCAGCAGTGAGTGGCTTTTGGTGAACACTGAAGCTTTCTTT. Translated, it gives CASSEWLLVNTEAFF.

The rearrangement uses TRBV7-2 and TRBJ2-1; D is ambiguous. The CDR3 loop spans 17 amino acids. Looked up from germline, CDR1 is SGHTA and CDR2 is FQGNSA. Trimming cost V 3 bases and J 0 bases, with 15 bases left between them. The CDR3 region is CASSLSELTSSYNEQFF. The CDR3 DNA sequence: TGTGCCAGCAGCTTGAGCGAGTTAACGAGCTCCTACAATGAGCAGTTCTTC. The variable domain in full, completed from reference TRBV7-2 and TRBJ2-1, reads GAGVSQSPSNKVTEKGKDVELRCDPISGHTALYWYRQSLGQGLEFLIYFQGNSAPDKSGLPSDRFSAERTGGSVSTLTIQRTQQEDSAVYLCASSLSELTSSYNEQFFGPGTRLTVL.

This chain connects TRBV11-2 to TRBJ1-1; the D is unclear. This CDR3 contains 18 residues. Deletions cut 2 bases from V and 1 base from J, with 20 bases between. Germline CDR1 and CDR2: SGHAT and FQNNGV. CDR3 loop: CASSLKSGGGSTNTEAFF. The CDR3, as DNA: TGTGCCAGCAGCTTAAAATCGGGCGGAGGGAGCACGAACACTGAAGCTTTCTTT.

This rearrangement joins TRBV7-9 to TRBJ2-7; no definite D call. Deletions cut 2 bases from V and 0 bases from J, with 11 bases between. Germline V lookup: CDR1 SEHNR, CDR2 FQNEAQ (reference sequence). The CDR3 consists of 15 residues. CDR3 nucleotides: TGTGCCAGCAGCTTAATGCAGGTGGCCTCCTACGAGCAGTACTTC. It codes for CASSLMQVASYEQYF.

This chain connects TRBV19 to TRBJ2-7; TRBD2 aligns across 14 bases. This CDR3 region has 16 residues. After removal of 6 bases from V and 5 bases from J, the junction contained 9 bases not matched to a gene. Germline assignment: CDR1 LNHDA and CDR2 SQIVND (reference sequence). CDR3 coding DNA: TGTGCCAGTAGCCGACTAGCGGGAGGGCTTTCTAACGAGCAGTACTTC. Encoded protein: CASSRLAGGLSNEQYF.

This rearrangement joins TRBV10-2 to TRBJ2-3; TRBD2 matches 8 bases. V was clipped by 0 bases and J by 6 bases; unmatched bases: 17. The CDR3 is 19 amino acids. Germline loops: CDR1 WSHSY, CDR2 SAAADI. DNA of the CDR3: TGCGCCAGCAGTGAGTCGCCAGCGGGAGACGTAAAGAGTAGGGATACGCAGTATTTT. This encodes CASSESPAGDVKSRDTQYF.

The count of this clone is one. This rearrangement joins TRBV19 to TRBJ2-5; the D is unclear. V was shortened by 4 bases and J by 5 bases, with 5 bases between the two germline ends. Germline-derived CDR1 and CDR2 are LNHDA and SQIVND (reference sequence). This CDR3 region has 11 residues. The CDR3 loop is CASSTQETQYF. In nucleotides, the CDR3 is TGTGCCAGTAGTACCCAGGAGACCCAGTACTTC.

This rearrangement joins TRBV19 to TRBJ2-7; D perhaps matches TRBD2 (6 bases). The CDR3 contains 15 residues. Trimming took off 5 bases at V and 0 bases at J, with 14 bases between the two ends. Looked up from germline, CDR1 is LNHDA and CDR2 is SQIVND (reference sequence). The CDR3, as DNA: TGTGCCAGTAGTGATAGCGGAGCCCCCTCCTACGAGCAGTACTTC. It translates to CASSDSGAPSYEQYF.

This chain joins TRBV2 and TRBJ1-5, with D tentatively TRBD1 (6 bases). The CDR3 runs 15 residues. V was cut by 6 bases and J by 5 bases, with 17 bases left in between. CDR1 is SNHLY, CDR2 FYNNEI, per germline. CDR3 in amino acids: CASRAGTRQYQPQHF. The DNA for the CDR3 is TGTGCCAGCAGAGCTGGGACAAGACAATATCAGCCCCAGCATTTT.

The chain carries TRBV25-1 and TRBJ2-2; unclear D gene. CDR1 and CDR2 (germline): MGHDK, SYGVNS. The length of the CDR3 is 13 residues. Trimming left V 4 bases short and J 9 bases short, with 12 bases between. CDR3 sequence (DNA): TGTGCCAGCAGTGGTCCCAACTCCAGGGAGCTGTTTTTT. It encodes CASSGPNSRELFF.